Following are 3 T cell receptor beta chains from one sample sequenced in a study of cytomegalovirus exposure and HLA in healthy donors (dated by TCRdb to the late 2010s). The library came from the immunoSEQ multiplex PCR assay. For the multiplex PCR, a mixture combining 60 forward primers for TCR Vbeta segments and 13 reverse primers for TCR Jbeta segments was used. This is the immuneACCESS table as TCRdb keeps it, with only in-frame sequences that have V and J called. A part of the clones is gone; compared with another copy, unresolved V genes explain less than half, and the rest is unexplained. Here the sample has 200,000 to 250,000 clones; more than 65% occur a single time. The ten largest make up about 1.7% of the sample. Sequencing input: PBMCs. These receptors were obtained from a man aged 45-60 years in good health and CMV-seronegative.

On this clone itself: Different DNA sequences within this sample yield the same CDR3. This sequence joins TRBV5-4 and TRBJ2-1, with 10 bases aligning to TRBD2. V lost 1 base and J lost 7; bases outside the gene matches: 8. The CDR3 contains 16 residues. CDR1 and CDR2 from the germline V gene are SGHNT and YYREEE (reference sequence). Written as DNA, the CDR3 is TGTGCCAGCAGCTTGAGAGCGGGAGGGCCTGAGAATGAGCAGTTCTTC. It is translated as CASSLRAGGPENEQFF.

On this clone: The junction differs from germline at one of its ends, possibly a read error. The same CDR3 is also encoded by other DNA sequences in this sample. The rearrangement joins TRBV13 to TRBJ1-4; D is unclear. Germline loops: CDR1 PRHDT, CDR2 FYEKMQ (reference sequence). The CDR3 is made up of 15 amino acids. The CDR3 DNA reads TGTGCCAGCAGCTCAACCCTGGAGCATAATGAAAAGCTGTTTTTT. It codes for CASSSTLEHNEKLFF.

Points on this clone: Other DNA sequences in the sample encode the same CDR3. V and J are TRBV9 and TRBJ2-7; a weak D match, TRBD2 (6 bases). The CDR3 is 14 amino acids. Trimming shortened V by 0 bases and J by 2 bases, and 9 bases separated the two germline ends. CDR1 is SGDLS, CDR2 YYNGEE, per germline. The CDR3 loop is CASSVGGGTYEQYF. The CDR3 coding sequence is TGTGCCAGCAGCGTAGGTGGGGGGACCTACGAGCAGTACTTC.